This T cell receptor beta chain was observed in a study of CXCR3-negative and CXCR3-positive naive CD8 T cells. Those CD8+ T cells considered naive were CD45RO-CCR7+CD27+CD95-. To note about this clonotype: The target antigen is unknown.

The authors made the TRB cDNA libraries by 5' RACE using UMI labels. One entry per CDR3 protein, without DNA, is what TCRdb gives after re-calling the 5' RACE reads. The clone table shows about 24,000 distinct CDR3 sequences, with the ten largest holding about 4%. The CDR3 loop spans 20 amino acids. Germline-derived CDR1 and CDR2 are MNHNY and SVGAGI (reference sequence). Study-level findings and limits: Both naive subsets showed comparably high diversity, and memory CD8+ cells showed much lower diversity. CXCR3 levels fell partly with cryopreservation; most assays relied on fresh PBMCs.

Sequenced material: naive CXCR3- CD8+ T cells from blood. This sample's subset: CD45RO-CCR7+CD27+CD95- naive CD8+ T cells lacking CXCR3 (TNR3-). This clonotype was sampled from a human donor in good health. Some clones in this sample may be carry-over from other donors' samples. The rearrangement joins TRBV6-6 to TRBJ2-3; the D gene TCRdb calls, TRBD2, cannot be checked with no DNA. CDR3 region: CASSLLLPSFSLSSTDTQYF.